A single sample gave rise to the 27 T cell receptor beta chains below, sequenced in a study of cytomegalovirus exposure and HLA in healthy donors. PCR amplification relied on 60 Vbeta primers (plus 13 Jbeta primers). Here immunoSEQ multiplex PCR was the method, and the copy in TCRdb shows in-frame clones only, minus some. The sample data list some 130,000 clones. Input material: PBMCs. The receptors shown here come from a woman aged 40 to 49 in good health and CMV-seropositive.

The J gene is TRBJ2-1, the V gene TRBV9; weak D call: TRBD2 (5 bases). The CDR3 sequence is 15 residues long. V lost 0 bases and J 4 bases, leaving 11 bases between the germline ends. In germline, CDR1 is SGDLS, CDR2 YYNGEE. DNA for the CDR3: TGTGCCAGCAGCGTAGCTGAGGGCCCATACAATGAGCAGTTCTTC. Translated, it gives CASSVAEGPYNEQFF.

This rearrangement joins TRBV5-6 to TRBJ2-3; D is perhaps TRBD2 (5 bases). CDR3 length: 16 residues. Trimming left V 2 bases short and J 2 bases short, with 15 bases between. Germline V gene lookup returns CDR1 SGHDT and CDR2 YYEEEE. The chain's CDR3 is CASSLDRLFPTDTQYF. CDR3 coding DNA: TGTGCCAGCAGCTTAGATCGACTATTTCCCACAGATACGCAGTATTTT. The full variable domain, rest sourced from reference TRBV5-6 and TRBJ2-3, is DAGVTQSPTHLIKTRGQQVTLRCSPKSGHDTVSWYQQALGQGPQFIFQYYEEEERQRGNFPDRFSGHQFPNYSSELNVNALLLGDSALYLCASSLDRLFPTDTQYFGPGTRLTVL.

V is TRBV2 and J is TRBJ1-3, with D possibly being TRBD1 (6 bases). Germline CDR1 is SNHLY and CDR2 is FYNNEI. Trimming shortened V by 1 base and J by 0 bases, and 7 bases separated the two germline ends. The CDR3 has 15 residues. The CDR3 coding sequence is TGTGCCAGCAGTGAAGGACAGGCCTCTGGAAACACCATATATTTT. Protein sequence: CASSEGQASGNTIYF. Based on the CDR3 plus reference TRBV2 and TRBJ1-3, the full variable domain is EPEVTQTPSHQVTQMGQEVILRCVPISNHLYFYWYRQILGQKVEFLVSFYNNEISEKSEIFDDQFSVERPDGSNFTLKIRSTKLEDSAMYFCASSEGQASGNTIYFGEGSWLTVV.

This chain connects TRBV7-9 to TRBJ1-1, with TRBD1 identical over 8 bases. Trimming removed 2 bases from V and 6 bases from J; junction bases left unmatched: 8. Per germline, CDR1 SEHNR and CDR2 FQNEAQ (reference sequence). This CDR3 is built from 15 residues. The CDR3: CASSLRLGQGAEAFF. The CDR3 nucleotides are TGTGCCAGCAGCTTACGCCTTGGACAGGGCGCTGAAGCTTTCTTT.

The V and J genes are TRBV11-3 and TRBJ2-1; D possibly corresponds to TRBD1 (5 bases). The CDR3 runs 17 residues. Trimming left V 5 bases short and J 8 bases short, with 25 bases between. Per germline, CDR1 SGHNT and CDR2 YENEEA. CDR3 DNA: TGTGCCAGCAGCCCCTCCAGGGCCTCTTTAAAACAGGATGAGCAGTTCTTC. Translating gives CASSPSRASLKQDEQFF.

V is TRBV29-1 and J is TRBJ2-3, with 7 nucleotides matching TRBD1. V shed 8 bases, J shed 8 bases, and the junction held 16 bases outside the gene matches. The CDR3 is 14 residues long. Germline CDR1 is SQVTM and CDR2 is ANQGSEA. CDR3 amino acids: CSTPGGIHRPTQYF. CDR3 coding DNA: TGCAGCACTCCAGGGGGAATCCATCGGCCTACGCAGTATTTT.

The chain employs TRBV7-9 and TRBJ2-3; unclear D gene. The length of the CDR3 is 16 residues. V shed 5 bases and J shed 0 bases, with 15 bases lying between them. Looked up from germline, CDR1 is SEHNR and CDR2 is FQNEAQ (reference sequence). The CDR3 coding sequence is TGTGCCAGCAGCGGAGCCCTTCCTAGGAGCACAGATACGCAGTATTTT. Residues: CASSGALPRSTDTQYF.

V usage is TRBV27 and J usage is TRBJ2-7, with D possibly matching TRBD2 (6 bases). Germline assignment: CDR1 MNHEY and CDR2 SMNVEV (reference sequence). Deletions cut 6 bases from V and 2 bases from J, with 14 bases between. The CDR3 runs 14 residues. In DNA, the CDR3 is TGTGCCAGCAGCTTTAAGGAGGGCCCCTACGAGCAGTACTTC. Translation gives CASSFKEGPYEQYF.

The CDR3 loop is CAFDRGNQPQHF. The CDR3 nucleotides are TGTGCCTTCGACAGGGGCAATCAGCCCCAGCATTTT. This chain links TRBV30 with TRBJ1-5; TRBD1 matches 7 bases. V shed 7 bases, J shed 2 bases, and the junction held 2 bases outside the gene matches. Germline V CDR1 and CDR2: GTSNPN, SVGIG (reference sequence). This CDR3 region has 12 residues.

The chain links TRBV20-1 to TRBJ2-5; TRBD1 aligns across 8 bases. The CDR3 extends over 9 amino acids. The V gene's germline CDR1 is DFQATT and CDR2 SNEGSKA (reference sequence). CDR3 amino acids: CSTGGPEYF. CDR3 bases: TGCAGCACAGGGGGGCCGGAGTACTTC.

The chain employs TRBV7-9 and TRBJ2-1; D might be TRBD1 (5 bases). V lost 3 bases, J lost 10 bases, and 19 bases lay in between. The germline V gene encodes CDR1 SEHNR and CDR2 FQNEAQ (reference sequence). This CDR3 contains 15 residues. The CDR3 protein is CASSFNRRQFGEQFF. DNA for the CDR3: TGTGCCAGCAGCTTCAATAGGCGACAGTTCGGGGAGCAGTTCTTC.

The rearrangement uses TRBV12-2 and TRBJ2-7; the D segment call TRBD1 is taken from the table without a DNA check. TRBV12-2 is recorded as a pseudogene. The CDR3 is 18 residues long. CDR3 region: CASRLEWVGSNQAYEQYF. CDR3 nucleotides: TGTGCAAGTCGCTTAGAGTGGGTTGGGTCGAATCAGGCGTACGAGCAGTACTTC.

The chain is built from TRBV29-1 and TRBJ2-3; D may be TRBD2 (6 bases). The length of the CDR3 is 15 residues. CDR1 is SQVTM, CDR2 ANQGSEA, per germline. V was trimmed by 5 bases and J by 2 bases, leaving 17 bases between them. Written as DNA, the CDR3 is TGCAGCGTTTCCCGGGGGATCCTCTCCACAGATACGCAGTATTTT. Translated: CSVSRGILSTDTQYF.

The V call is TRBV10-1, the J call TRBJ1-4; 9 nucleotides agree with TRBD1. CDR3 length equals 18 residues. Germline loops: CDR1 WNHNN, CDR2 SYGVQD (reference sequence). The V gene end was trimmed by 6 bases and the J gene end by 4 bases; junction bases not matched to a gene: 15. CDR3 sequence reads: CASRGRTGEGEHNEKLFF. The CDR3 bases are TGCGCCAGCAGAGGCAGGACAGGGGAGGGGGAACATAATGAAAAACTGTTTTTT.

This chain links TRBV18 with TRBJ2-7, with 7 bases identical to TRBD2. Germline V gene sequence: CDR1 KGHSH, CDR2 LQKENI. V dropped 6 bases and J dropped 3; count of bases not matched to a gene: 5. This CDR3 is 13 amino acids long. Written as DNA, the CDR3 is TGTGCCAGCTCGGGGGACTACCGCTACGAGCAGTACTTC. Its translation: CASSGDYRYEQYF.

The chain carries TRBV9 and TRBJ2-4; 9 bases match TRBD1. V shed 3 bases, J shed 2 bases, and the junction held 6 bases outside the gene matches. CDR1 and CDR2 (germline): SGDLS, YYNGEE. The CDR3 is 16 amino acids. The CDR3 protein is CASSARDREPKNIQYF. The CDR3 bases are TGTGCCAGCAGCGCCCGGGACAGGGAACCCAAAAACATTCAGTACTTC. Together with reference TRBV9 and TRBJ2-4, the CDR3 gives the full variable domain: DSGVTQTPKHLITATGQRVTLRCSPRSGDLSVYWYQQSLDQGLQFLIQYYNGEERAKGNILERFSAQQFPDLHSELNLSSLELGDSALYFCASSARDREPKNIQYFGAGTRLSVL.

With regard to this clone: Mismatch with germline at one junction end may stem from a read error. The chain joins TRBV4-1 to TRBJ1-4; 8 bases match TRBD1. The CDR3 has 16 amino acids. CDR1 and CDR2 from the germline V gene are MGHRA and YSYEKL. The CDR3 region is CASSHLPGQENEELFF. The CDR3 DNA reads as TGCGCCAGCAGCCACCTCCCGGGACAGGAGAATGAAGAACTGTTTTTT.

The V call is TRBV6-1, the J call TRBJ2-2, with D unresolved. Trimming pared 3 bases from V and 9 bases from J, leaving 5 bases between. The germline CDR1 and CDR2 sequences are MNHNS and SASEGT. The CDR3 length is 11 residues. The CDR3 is CASSDPRELFF. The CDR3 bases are TGTGCCAGCAGTGACCCTAGGGAGCTGTTTTTT.

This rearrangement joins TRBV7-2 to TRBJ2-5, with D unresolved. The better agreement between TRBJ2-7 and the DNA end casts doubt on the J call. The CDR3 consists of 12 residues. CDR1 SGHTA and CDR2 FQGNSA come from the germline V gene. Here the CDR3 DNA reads TGTGCCAGCAGCTTTCTAGCCTACGAGCAGTACTTC. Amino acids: CASSFLAYEQYF.

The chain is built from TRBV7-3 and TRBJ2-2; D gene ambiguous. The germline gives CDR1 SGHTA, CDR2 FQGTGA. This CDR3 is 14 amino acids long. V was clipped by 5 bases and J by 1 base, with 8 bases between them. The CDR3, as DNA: TGTGCCAGCAGCCCCCGGGTGAACACCGGGGAGCTGTTTTTT. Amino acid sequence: CASSPRVNTGELFF.

The CDR3 DNA reads as TGCAGCGTTGCGCCGGGACAGCTTAATGAAAAACTGTTTTTT. Translating it yields CSVAPGQLNEKLFF. This chain links TRBV29-1 with TRBJ1-4; TRBD1 agrees at 7 bases. The J segment lost 4 bases and the V segment lost 4 bases, leaving 6 bases of the junction unmatched. Per the germline V gene, CDR1 is SQVTM and CDR2 is ANQGSEA. The CDR3 has 14 residues.

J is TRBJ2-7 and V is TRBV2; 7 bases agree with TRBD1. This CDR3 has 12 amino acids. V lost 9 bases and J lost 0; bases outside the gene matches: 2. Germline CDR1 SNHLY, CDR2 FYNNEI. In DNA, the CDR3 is TGTGCCAGTAGACAGGGCTCCTACGAGCAGTACTTC. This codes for CASRQGSYEQYF. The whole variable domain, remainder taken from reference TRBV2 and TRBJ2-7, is EPEVTQTPSHQVTQMGQEVILRCVPISNHLYFYWYRQILGQKVEFLVSFYNNEISEKSEIFDDQFSVERPDGSNFTLKIRSTKLEDSAMYFCASRQGSYEQYFGPGTRLTVT.

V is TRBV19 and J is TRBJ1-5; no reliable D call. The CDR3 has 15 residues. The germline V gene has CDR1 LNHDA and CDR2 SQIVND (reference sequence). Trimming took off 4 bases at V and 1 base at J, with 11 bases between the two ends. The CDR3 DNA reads TGTGCCAGTAGTACTACTAAGAGGAGCAATCAGCCCCAGCATTTT. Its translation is CASSTTKRSNQPQHF.

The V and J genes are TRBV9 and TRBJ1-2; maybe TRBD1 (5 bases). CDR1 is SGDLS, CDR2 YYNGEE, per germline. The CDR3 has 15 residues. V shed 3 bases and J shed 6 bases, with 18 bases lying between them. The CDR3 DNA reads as TGTGCCAGCAGCGCCCCGGGACTGTGGGAACATGGCTACACCTTC. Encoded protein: CASSAPGLWEHGYTF.

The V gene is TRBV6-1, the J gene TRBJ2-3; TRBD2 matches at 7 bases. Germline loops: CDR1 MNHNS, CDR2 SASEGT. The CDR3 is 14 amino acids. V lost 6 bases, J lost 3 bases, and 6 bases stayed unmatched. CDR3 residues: CASREASGTDTQYF. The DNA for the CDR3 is TGTGCCAGCAGAGAGGCTAGCGGTACAGATACGCAGTATTTT.

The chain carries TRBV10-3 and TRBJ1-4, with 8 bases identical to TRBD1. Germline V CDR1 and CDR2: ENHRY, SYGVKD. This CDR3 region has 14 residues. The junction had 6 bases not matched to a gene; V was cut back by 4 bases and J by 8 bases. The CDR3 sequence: CAISATGDGEKLFF. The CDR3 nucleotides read TGTGCCATCAGTGCGACAGGGGACGGGGAAAAACTGTTTTTT.

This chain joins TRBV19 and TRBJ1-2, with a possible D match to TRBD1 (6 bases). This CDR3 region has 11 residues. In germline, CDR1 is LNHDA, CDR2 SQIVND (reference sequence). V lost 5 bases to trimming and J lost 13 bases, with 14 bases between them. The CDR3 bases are TGTGCCAGTAGTCGACAGGACACGGTCACCTTC. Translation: CASSRQDTVTF.